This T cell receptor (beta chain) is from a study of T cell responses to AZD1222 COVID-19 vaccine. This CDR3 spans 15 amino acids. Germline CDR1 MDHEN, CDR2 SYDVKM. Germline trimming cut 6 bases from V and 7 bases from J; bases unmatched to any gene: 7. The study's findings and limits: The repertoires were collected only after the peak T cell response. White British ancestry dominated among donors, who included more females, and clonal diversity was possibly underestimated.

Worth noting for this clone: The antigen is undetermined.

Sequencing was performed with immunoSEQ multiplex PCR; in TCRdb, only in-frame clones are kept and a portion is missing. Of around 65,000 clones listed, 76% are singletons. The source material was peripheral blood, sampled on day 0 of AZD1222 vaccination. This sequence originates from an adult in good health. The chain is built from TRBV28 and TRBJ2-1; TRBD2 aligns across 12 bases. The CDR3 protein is CASSSSGGAMNEQFF. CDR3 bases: TGTGCCAGCAGCTCTAGCGGGGGGGCCATGAATGAGCAGTTCTTC.